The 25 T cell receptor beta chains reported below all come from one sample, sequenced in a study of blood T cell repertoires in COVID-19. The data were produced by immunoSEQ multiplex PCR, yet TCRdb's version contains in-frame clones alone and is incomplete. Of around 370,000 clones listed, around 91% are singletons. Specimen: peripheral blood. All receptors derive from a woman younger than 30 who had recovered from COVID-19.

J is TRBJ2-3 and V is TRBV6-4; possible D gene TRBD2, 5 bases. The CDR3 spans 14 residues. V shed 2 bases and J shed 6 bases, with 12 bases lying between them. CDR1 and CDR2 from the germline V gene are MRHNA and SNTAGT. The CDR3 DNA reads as TGTGCCAGCAGTGACAGGCCCGGCGGGGATACGCAGTATTTT. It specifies CASSDRPGGDTQYF.

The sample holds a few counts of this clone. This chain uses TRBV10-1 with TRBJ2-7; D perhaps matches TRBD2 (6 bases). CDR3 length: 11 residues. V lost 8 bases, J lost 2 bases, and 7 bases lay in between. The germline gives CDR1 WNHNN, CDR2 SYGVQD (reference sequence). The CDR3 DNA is TGCGCCAGCGGGGGGACCTACGAGCAGTACGTC. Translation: CASGGTYEQYV.

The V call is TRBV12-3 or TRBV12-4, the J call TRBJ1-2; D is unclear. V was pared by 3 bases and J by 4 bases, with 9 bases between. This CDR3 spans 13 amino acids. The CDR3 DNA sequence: TGTGCCAGCAGTTTGAGGGATCTCTATGGCTACACCTTC. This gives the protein CASSLRDLYGYTF.

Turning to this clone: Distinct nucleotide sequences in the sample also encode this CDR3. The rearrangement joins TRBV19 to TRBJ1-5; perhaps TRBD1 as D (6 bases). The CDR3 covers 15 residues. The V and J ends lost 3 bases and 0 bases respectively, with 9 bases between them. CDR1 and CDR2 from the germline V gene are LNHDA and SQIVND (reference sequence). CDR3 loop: CASSIGQHSNQPQHF. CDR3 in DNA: TGTGCCAGTAGTATCGGACAGCATAGCAATCAGCCCCAGCATTTT.

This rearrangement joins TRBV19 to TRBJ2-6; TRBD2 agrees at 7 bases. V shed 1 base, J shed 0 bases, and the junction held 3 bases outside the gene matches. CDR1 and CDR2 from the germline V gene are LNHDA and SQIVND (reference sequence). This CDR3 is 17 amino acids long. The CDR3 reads CASSIGEGYSGANVLTF. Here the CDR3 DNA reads TGTGCCAGTAGTATAGGGGAGGGCTACTCTGGGGCCAACGTCCTGACTTTC.

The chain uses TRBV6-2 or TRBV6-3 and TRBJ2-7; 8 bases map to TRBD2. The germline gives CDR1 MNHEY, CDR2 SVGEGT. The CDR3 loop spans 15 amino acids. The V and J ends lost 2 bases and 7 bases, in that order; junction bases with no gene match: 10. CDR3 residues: CASSYTGGAYSEQYV. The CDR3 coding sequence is TGTGCCAGCAGTTACACGGGAGGGGCCTATTCGGAGCAGTACGTC.

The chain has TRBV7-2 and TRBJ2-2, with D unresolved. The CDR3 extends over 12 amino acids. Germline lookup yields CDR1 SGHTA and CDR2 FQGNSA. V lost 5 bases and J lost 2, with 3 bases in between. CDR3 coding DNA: TGTGCCAGCAGCCCAAACACCGGGGAGCTGTTTTTT. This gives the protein CASSPNTGELFF.

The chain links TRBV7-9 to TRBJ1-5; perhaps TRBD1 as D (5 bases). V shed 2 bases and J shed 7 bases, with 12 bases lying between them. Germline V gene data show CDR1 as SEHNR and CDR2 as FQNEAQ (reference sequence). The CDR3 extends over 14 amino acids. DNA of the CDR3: TGTGCCAGCAGCTTACTAGGGGTAGAGCAGCCCCAGCATTTT. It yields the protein CASSLLGVEQPQHF.

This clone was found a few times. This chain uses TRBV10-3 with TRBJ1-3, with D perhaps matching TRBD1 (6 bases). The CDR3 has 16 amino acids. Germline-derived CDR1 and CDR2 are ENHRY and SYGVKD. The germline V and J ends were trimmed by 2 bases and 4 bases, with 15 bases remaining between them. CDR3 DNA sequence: TGTGCCATCAGTGAGCGAGATACAGGGAAAGGAAACACCATATATTTT. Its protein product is CAISERDTGKGNTIYF.

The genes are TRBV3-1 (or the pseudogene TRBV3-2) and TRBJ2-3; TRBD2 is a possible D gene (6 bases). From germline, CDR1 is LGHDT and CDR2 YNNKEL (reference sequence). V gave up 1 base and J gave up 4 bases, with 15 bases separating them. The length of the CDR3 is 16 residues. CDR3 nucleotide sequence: TGTGCCAGCAGCCAAGTGGGCGGACTATGGCCAGATACGCAGTATTTT. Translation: CASSQVGGLWPDTQYF.

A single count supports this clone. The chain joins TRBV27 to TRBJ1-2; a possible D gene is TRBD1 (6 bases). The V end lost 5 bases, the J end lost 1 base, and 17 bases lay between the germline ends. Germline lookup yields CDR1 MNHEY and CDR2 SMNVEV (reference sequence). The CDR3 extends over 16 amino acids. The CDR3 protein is CASSPRSQGLNYGYTF. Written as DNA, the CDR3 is TGTGCCAGCAGTCCACGTTCTCAGGGGCTTAACTATGGCTACACCTTC.

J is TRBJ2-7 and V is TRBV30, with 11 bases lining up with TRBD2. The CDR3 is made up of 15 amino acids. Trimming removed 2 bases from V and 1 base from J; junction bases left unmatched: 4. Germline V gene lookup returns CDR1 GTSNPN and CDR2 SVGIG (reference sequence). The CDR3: CAWSLAGGWSYEQYV. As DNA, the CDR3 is TGTGCCTGGAGTCTAGCGGGAGGATGGTCCTACGAGCAGTACGTC.

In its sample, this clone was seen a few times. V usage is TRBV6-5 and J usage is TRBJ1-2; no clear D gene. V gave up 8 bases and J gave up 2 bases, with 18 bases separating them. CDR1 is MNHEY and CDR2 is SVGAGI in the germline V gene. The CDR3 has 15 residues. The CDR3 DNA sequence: TGTGCCAGCGGCCGCGACTCGGGATCCAACTATGGCTACACCTTC. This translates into CASGRDSGSNYGYTF.

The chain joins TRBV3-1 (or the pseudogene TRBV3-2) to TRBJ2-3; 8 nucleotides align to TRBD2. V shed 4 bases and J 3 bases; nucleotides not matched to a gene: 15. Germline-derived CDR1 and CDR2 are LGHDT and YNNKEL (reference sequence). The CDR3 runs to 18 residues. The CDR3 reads CASSPGRGSGRRTDTQYF. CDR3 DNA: TGTGCCAGCAGCCCTGGCCGAGGGAGCGGGAGACGGACAGATACGCAGTATTTT.

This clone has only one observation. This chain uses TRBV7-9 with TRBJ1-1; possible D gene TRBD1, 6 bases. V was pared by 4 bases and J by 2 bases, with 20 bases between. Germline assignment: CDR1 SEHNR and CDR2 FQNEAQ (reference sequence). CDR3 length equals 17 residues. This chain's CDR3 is CASSSPRYRESNTEAFF. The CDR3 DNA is TGTGCCAGCAGCTCGCCTAGGTACAGGGAGAGTAACACTGAAGCTTTCTTT.

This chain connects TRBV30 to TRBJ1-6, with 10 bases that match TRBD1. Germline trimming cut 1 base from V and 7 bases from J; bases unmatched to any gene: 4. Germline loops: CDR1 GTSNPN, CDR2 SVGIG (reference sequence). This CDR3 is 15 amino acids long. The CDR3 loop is CAWSDRDRGNSPLHF. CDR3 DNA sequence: TGTGCCTGGAGTGACCGGGACAGGGGCAATTCACCCCTCCACTTT.

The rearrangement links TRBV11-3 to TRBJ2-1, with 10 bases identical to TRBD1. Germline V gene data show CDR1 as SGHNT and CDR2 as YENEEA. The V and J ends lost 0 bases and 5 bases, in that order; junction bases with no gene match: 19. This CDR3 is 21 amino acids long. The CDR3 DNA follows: TGTGCCAGCAGCTTAGAAGATCCGGGACAGGGGCTTAGAATAGTTCACAATGAGCAGTTCTTC. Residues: CASSLEDPGQGLRIVHNEQFF.

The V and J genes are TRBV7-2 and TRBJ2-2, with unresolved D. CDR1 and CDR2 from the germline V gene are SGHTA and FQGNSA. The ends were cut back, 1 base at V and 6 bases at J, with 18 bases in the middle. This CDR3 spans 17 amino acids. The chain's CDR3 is CASSLVLAASDAGELFF. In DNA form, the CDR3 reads TGTGCCAGCAGCTTAGTTCTCGCGGCGAGTGACGCCGGGGAGCTGTTTTTT.

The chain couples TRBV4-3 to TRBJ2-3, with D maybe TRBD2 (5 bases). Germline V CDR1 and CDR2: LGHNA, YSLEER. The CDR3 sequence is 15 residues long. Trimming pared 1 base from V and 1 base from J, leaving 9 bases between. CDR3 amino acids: CASSQAGAGTDTQYF. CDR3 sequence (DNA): TGCGCCAGCAGCCAAGCAGGAGCGGGCACAGATACGCAGTATTTT.

The CDR3 region has the DNA TGTGCCTGGATGGCGGGACAGGAGAACACTGAAGCTTTCTTT. This codes for CAWMAGQENTEAFF. The V gene is TRBV30, the J gene TRBJ1-1, with 8 positions matching TRBD1. The CDR3 has 14 residues. Trimming removed 4 bases from V and 1 base from J; junction bases left unmatched: 5. CDR1 and CDR2 (germline): GTSNPN, SVGIG (reference sequence).

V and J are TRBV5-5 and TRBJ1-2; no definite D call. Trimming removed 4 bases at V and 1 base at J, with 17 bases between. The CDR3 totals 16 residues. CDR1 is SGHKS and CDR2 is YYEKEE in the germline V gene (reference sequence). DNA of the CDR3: TGTGCCAGCAGCCCGATGAGGGTAGAGATTAACTATGGCTACACCTTC. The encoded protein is CASSPMRVEINYGYTF.

The CDR3 DNA is TGTGCCAGCAGCGCGGGACAGTTCTCTGGAAACACCATATATTTT. Its translation: CASSAGQFSGNTIYF. The chain links TRBV11-3 to TRBJ1-3; TRBD1 agrees at 7 bases. The CDR3 contains 15 residues. From germline, CDR1 is SGHNT and CDR2 YENEEA. V shed 5 bases and J 0 bases; nucleotides not matched to a gene: 4.

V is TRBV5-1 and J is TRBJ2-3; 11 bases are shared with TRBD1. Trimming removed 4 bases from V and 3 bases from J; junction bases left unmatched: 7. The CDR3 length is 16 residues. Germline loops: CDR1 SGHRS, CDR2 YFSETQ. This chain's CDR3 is CASSPRTGGYTDTQYF. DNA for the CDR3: TGCGCCAGCAGCCCCCGGACAGGGGGCTATACAGATACGCAGTATTTT.

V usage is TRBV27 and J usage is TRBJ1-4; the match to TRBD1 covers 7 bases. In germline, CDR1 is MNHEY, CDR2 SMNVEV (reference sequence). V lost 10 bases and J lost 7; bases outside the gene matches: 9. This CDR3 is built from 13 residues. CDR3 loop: CATATGMTEKLFF. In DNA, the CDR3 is TGTGCCACCGCGACAGGGATGACTGAAAAACTGTTTTTT.

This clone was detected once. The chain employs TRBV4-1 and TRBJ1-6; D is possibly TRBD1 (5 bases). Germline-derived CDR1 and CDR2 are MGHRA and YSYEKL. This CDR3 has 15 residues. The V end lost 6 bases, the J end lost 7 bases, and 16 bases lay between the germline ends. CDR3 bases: TGCGCCAGCAGATCGCCAGGGTCTGGAAATTCACCCCTCCACTTT. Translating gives CASRSPGSGNSPLHF.